A selection of T cell receptor beta chains follows, all from one sample in a study of cytomegalovirus exposure and HLA in healthy donors. Measured with immunoSEQ multiplex PCR; TCRdb has only the in-frame clones, and not every one. The sample consists of 150,000 to 200,000 clones, around four fifths of them appearing once. Material for sequencing was PBMCs. The receptors stem from a man between 18 and 29 years old in good health and CMV-seronegative. Each CDR3 is given with its conserved first and last residue. D genes are given only for firm matches.

TRBD1,TRBV19,TRBJ2-1,TGTGCCAGTAGTACTCGACAGGGGGCGGGGGAGCAGTTCTTC,CASSTRQGAGEQFF
.,TRBV28,TRBJ1-1,TGTGCCAGCAGTTTAGGAGGGTCCCTCGGTTTGGCTGAAGCTTTCTTT,CASSLGGSLGLAEAFF
TRBD1,TRBV9,TRBJ1-3,TGTGCCAGCAGCGTTTCACAGGGGTCCACCATATATTTT,CASSVSQGSTIYF
.,TRBV4-1,TRBJ1-1,TGCGCCAGCAGCCAAGCTGCAGACATGAACACTGAAGCTTTCTTT,CASSQAADMNTEAFF
.,TRBV2,TRBJ1-1,TGTGCCAGCAGTGAAGCTCCGGGGAACACTGAAGCTTTCTTT,CASSEAPGNTEAFF
.,TRBV4-1,TRBJ1-6,TGCGCCAGCAGCCAAGATCAGGGGAACTATAATTCACCCCTCCACTTT,CASSQDQGNYNSPLHF
TRBD1,TRBV14,TRBJ1-2,TGTGCCAGCAGCCATTACACAGGGGGCTGCTATGGCTACACCTTC,CASSHYTGGCYGYTF
.,TRBV19,TRBJ1-6,TGTGCCAGCCGTACTCAAGCGGGACACCTGAGCTCCTATAATTCACCCCTCCACTTT,CASRTQAGHLSSYNSPLHF
TRBD2,TRBV7-2,TRBJ2-1,TGTGCCAGCAGCTTAACGGGTGGGGGAGGACTAGCGGGAGCCAATGAGCAGTTCTTC,CASSLTGGGGLAGANEQFF
TRBD1,TRBV29-1,TRBJ1-2,TGCAGCGTTAGGGACAGAGCTTATGGCTACACCTTC,CSVRDRAYGYTF
.,TRBV7-3,TRBJ1-2,TGTGCCAGCAGCTCGCAGGGCCTGGGGGGCTACACCTTC,CASSSQGLGGYTF
.,TRBV9,TRBJ1-4,TGTGCCAGCAGCGTATACGGGGGGCGTACGGATGAAAAACTGTTTTTT,CASSVYGGRTDEKLFF
.,TRBV4-1,TRBJ2-7,TGCGCCAGCAGCCTCGACAGGTACTACGAGCAGTACTTC,CASSLDRYYEQYF
.,TRBV6-5,TRBJ1-1,TGTGCCAGCAGTAGGCAGGGGTCCCCCTGGGGTGAAGCTTTCTTT,CASSRQGSPWGEAFF
TRBD2,TRBV27,TRBJ2-7,TGTGCCAGCAGTTTCCGGGAGGGGTTAAGGACCTACGAGCAGTACTTC,CASSFREGLRTYEQYF
.,TRBV10-3,TRBJ2-6,TGTGCCATCAGTGAGTTGCGAACAGTGGTATGGGCCAACGTCCTGACTTTC,CAISELRTVVWANVLTF
TRBD2,TRBV5-4,TRBJ2-1,TGTGCCAGCAGCTTACTAGCGGGGGGGCTAAATGAGCAGTTCTTC,CASSLLAGGLNEQFF
TRBD2,TRBV19,TRBJ2-7,TGTGCCAGTCGACTAGCGGGGGGCCACGAGCAGTACTTC,CASRLAGGHEQYF